This T cell receptor (beta chain) was sequenced in a study of lymphopenia after photon versus proton radiotherapy. General study results and limits: Relative stability marked proton patients; photon patients lost diversity and naive cells.

The germline V gene encodes CDR1 GTSNPN and CDR2 SVGIG (reference sequence). The CDR3 sequence is 14 residues long. Between the trimmed V and J ends, which lost 8 bases and 0 bases, there was a span of 14 bases. Method: immunoSEQ multiplex PCR; TCRdb's copy keeps in-frame clones and lacks some. The repertoire includes more than 25,000 clones, 80% to 90% of them detected once, and approximately 50% sits in the top ten. Of note for this clone: Its antigen remains unidentified.

The sequencing here drew on peripheral blood, taken from a patient treated with proton-based radiotherapy. The rearrangement joins TRBV30 to TRBJ1-3; possibly TRBD1 for D (5 bases). This receptor was obtained from a woman aged 55-70 years with cholangiocarcinoma. Some clones in this sample may be carry-over from other donors' samples. This CDR3 is CAGSGGSSGNTIYF. The DNA of the CDR3 is TGTGCCGGAAGCGGGGGATCCTCTGGAAACACCATATATTTT. Complete variable domain (other parts from reference TRBV30 and TRBJ1-3): SQTIHQWPATLVQPVGSPLSLECTVEGTSNPNLYWYRQAAGRGLQLLFYSVGIGQISSEVPQNLSASRPQDRQFILSSKKLLLSDSGFYLCAGSGGSSGNTIYFGEGSWLTVV.